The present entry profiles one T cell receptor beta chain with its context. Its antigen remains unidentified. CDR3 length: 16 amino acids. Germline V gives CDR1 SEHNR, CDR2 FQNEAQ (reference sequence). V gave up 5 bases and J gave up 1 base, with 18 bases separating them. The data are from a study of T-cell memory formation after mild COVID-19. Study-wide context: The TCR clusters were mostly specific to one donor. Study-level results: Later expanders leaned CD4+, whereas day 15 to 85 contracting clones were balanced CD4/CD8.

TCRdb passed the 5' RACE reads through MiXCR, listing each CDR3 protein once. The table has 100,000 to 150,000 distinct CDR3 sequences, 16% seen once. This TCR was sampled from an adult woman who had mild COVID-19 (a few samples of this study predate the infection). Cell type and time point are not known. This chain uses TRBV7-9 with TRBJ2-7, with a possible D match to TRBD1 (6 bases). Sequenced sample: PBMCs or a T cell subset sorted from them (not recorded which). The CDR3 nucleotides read TGTGCCAGCAGCAGCTCCCGGGACACAACTTCCTACGAGCAGTACTTC. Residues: CASSSSRDTTSYEQYF. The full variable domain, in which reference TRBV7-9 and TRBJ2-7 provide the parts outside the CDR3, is DTGVSQNPRHKITKRGQNVTFRCDPISEHNRLYWYRQTLGQGPEFLTYFQNEAQLEKSRLLSDRFSAERPKGSFSTLEIQRTEQGDSAMYLCASSSSRDTTSYEQYFGPGTRLTVT.